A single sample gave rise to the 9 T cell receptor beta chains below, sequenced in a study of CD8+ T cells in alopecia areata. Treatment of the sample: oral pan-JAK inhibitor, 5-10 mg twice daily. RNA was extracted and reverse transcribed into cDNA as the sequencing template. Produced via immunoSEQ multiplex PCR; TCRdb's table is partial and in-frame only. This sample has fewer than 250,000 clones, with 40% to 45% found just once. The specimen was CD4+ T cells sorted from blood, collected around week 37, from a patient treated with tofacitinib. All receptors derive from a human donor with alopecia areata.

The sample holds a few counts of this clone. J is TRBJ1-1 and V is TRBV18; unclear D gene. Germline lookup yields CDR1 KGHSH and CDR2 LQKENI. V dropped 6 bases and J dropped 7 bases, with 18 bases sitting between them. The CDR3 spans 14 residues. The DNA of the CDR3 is TGTGCCAGCTCCCCAAGGGAGTTACGGAATGAAGCTTTCTTT. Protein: CASSPRELRNEAFF.

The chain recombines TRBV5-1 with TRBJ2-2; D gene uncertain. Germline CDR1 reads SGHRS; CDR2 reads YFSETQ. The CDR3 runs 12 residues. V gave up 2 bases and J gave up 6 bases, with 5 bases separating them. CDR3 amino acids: CASSFVPGELFF. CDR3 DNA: TGCGCCAGCAGCTTCGTACCCGGGGAGCTGTTTTTT.

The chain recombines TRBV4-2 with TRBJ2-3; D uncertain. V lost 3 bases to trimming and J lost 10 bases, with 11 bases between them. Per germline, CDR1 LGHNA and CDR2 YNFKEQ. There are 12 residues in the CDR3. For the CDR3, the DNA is TGTGCCAGCAGCCAGAGTGAAGGAGCGCAGTATTTT. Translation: CASSQSEGAQYF.

This CDR3 is CASSLRGLWTEAFF. CDR3 nucleotides: TGTGCCAGCAGTTTACGGGGGCTGTGGACTGAAGCTTTCTTT. The V and J genes are TRBV6-5 and TRBJ1-1, with a possible D match to TRBD1 (6 bases). Trimming left V 4 bases short and J 5 bases short, with 14 bases between. CDR1 MNHEY and CDR2 SVGAGI come from the germline V gene. The CDR3 spans 14 residues.

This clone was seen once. The DNA for the CDR3 is TGCAGCGTTGAAGCGGGCGGGTTGTTAGCTTTCTTT. It yields the protein CSVEAGGLLAFF. The V call is TRBV29-1, the J call TRBJ1-1, with D unresolved. Trimming pared 1 base from V and 10 bases from J, leaving 13 bases between. Per the germline V gene, CDR1 is SQVTM and CDR2 is ANQGSEA. The CDR3 totals 12 residues. Full variable domain (rest looked up from reference TRBV29-1 and TRBJ1-1): SAVISQKPSRDICQRGTSLTIQCQVDSQVTMMFWYRQQPGQSLTLIATANQGSEATYESGFVIDKFPISRPNLTFSTLTVSNMSPEDSSIYLCSVEAGGLLAFFGQGTRLTVV.

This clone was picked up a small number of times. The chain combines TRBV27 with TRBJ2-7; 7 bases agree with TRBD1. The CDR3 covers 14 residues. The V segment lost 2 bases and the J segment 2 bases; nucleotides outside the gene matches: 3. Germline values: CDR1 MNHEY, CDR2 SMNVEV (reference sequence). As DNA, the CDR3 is TGTGCCAGCAGTTTAGAGACAGGGACCTACGAGCAGTACTTC. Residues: CASSLETGTYEQYF.

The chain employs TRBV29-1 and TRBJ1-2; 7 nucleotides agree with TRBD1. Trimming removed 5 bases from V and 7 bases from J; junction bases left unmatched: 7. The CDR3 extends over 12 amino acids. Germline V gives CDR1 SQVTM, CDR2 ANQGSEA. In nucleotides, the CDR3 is TGCAGCGTTACCGTACAGGGGATTGGCTACACCTTC. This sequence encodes CSVTVQGIGYTF.

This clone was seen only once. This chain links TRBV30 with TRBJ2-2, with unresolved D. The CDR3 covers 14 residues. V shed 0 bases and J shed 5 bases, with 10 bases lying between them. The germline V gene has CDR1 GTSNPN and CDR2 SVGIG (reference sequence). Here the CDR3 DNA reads TGTGCCTGGAGTGTACCGGCTTGGACCGGGGAGCTGTTTTTT. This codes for CAWSVPAWTGELFF.

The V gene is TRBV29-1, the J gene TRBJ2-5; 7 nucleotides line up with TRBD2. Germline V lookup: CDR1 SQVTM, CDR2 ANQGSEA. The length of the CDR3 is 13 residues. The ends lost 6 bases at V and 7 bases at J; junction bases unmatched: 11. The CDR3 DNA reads TGCAGCGTGCGCGGGGGTAGGGTGGGGACCCAGTACTTC. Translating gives CSVRGGRVGTQYF.